The clone carrying this TCR beta chain has ten or more counts. The sample belongs to a study of Graves' ophthalmopathy and Graves' hyperthyroidism. Germline trimming cut 0 bases from V and 5 bases from J; bases unmatched to any gene: 8. The CDR3 is 16 amino acids. Germline CDR1 SGHRS, CDR2 YFSETQ. The authors amplified TCR beta CDR3 regions from RNA transcripts. Second-round multiplex PCR followed a first-round RT-PCR using HTBI primers. TCRdb re-called the multiplex PCR reads through MiXCR, storing one row per CDR3 protein. The data show 340,000 or so distinct CDR3 sequences, roughly 16% seen once. The chain uses TRBV5-1 and TRBJ2-7, with 10 positions matching TRBD2. Sequenced sample: peripheral blood. This TCR was sampled from an adult man with Graves' ophthalmopathy. CDR3 coding DNA: TGCGCCAGCAGCTTGGCCACGGCTAGCGGGAGTAACGAGCAGTACTTC. It is translated as CASSLATASGSNEQYF.